One sample yielded the 26 T cell receptor beta chains listed below, sequenced in a study of OX40 agonist ivuxolimab in advanced cancers. Here immunoSEQ multiplex PCR was the method, and the copy in TCRdb shows in-frame clones only, minus some. The sample holds about 92,000 clones, approximately 90% seen once. This material consisted of CD4+ or CD8+ T cells sorted from blood, taken in a trial of the OX40 agonist ivuxolimab. The source of these receptors is an adult with an advanced solid tumor such as melanoma, head and neck, liver or kidney cancer.

The rearrangement uses TRBV18 and TRBJ2-1; 8 positions agree with TRBD1. V was clipped by 0 bases and J by 6 bases; unmatched bases: 1. In germline, CDR1 is KGHSH, CDR2 LQKENI. CDR3 length equals 14 residues. DNA of the CDR3: TGTGCCAGCTCACCACCGACAGGGGCCAATGAGCAGTTCTTC. It yields the protein CASSPPTGANEQFF.

CDR3 sequence: CASSLANGRDFKNIQYF. The CDR3 nucleotides are TGTGCCAGCAGCTTAGCGAACGGCAGAGACTTCAAAAACATTCAGTACTTC. This sequence joins TRBV7-9 and TRBJ2-4; D unclear. With 0 bases removed from V and 3 bases from J, the gap between germline ends came to 15 bases. The CDR3 has 17 amino acids. Per germline, CDR1 SEHNR and CDR2 FQNEAQ (reference sequence).

J is TRBJ2-1 and V is TRBV19, with D possibly being TRBD1 or TRBD2 (5 bases each). The germline V gene has CDR1 LNHDA and CDR2 SQIVND (reference sequence). CDR3 size: 16 residues. Trimming left V 5 bases short and J 6 bases short, with 20 bases between. The chain's CDR3 is CASSPLVVSGRNEQFF. CDR3 bases: TGTGCCAGTAGTCCGCTGGTGGTCTCGGGGCGCAATGAGCAGTTCTTC.

The chain recombines TRBV30 with TRBJ2-3; D may be TRBD1 or TRBD2 (5 bases each). This CDR3 contains 13 residues. Germline CDR1 reads GTSNPN; CDR2 reads SVGIG (reference sequence). Trimming left V 0 bases short and J 5 bases short, with 9 bases between. The CDR3 protein is CAWSVGGGDTQYF. The CDR3 bases are TGTGCCTGGAGTGTAGGTGGGGGAGATACGCAGTATTTT.

The genes are TRBV5-1 and TRBJ2-1, with 10 bases lining up with TRBD2. Per the germline V gene, CDR1 is SGHRS and CDR2 is YFSETQ. The J segment lost 6 bases and the V segment lost 4 bases, leaving 13 bases of the junction unmatched. This CDR3 spans 17 amino acids. The CDR3 sequence is CASSAGLTSGLVNEQFF. The CDR3, as DNA: TGCGCCAGCAGCGCAGGGTTGACTAGCGGGCTAGTCAATGAGCAGTTCTTC.

This clone was counted only a few times. V is TRBV28 and J is TRBJ1-5; D is unclear. CDR1 is MDHEN, CDR2 SYDVKM, per germline. This CDR3 is built from 12 residues. Trimming removed 6 bases at V and 6 bases at J, with 9 bases between. The CDR3 loop reads CASSPPLQPQHF. The CDR3 nucleotides read TGTGCCAGCAGCCCCCCTCTTCAGCCCCAGCATTTT.

This chain joins TRBV11-2 and TRBJ2-7; perhaps TRBD2 as D (5 bases). Germline V CDR1 and CDR2: SGHAT, FQNNGV. V dropped 3 bases and J dropped 6 bases, with 15 bases sitting between them. The CDR3 consists of 14 residues. The CDR3 sequence: CASSFGRVSGEQYF. The CDR3 region has the DNA TGTGCCAGCAGCTTTGGTCGGGTGAGCGGCGAGCAGTACTTC.

The chain recombines TRBV5-1 with TRBJ2-3; either TRBD1 or TRBD2 may fit D (5 bases each). The CDR3 is 13 residues long. In germline, CDR1 is SGHRS, CDR2 YFSETQ. Between the trimmed V and J ends, which lost 3 bases and 4 bases, there was a span of 9 bases. DNA for the CDR3: TGCGCCAGCAGCTCCCTGGGGGCAGATACGCAGTATTTT. Encoded protein: CASSSLGADTQYF.

The chain recombines TRBV4-3 with TRBJ2-5; 9 bases agree with TRBD1. CDR1 is LGHNA, CDR2 YSLEER, per germline. The CDR3 totals 14 residues. Trimming cost V 2 bases and J 6 bases; bases outside gene matches: 4. DNA of the CDR3: TGCGCCAGCAGCCAAATGGGACAGGGAAAGACCCAGTACTTC. It is translated as CASSQMGQGKTQYF.

V usage is TRBV7-2 and J usage is TRBJ2-7; D is uncertain. The germline CDR1 and CDR2 sequences are SGHTA and FQGNSA. CDR3 length equals 14 residues. Trimming stripped 1 base from V and 5 bases from J, with 12 bases between. CDR3 region: CASSLDKALHEQYF. CDR3 DNA sequence: TGTGCCAGCAGCTTAGACAAAGCCCTCCACGAGCAGTACTTC.

The chain joins TRBV11-3 to TRBJ2-7; weak D call: TRBD2 (5 bases). CDR3 length: 19 amino acids. Germline assignment: CDR1 SGHNT and CDR2 YENEEA. With 0 bases removed from V and 0 bases from J, the gap between germline ends came to 21 bases. The CDR3 DNA reads TGTGCCAGCAGCTTAGATCGTCGTCCTCACGGGGAAAGCTCCTACGAGCAGTACTTC. The encoded protein is CASSLDRRPHGESSYEQYF. The full variable domain, in which reference TRBV11-3 and TRBJ2-7 provide the parts outside the CDR3, is EAGVVQSPRYKIIEKKQPVAFWCNPISGHNTLYWYLQNLGQGPELLIRYENEEAVDDSQLPKDRFSAERLKGVDSTLKIQPAELGDSAVYLCASSLDRRPHGESSYEQYFGPGTRLTVT.

J is TRBJ1-5 and V is TRBV6-1; TRBD1 agrees at 9 bases. V shed 8 bases, J shed 6 bases, and the junction held 8 bases outside the gene matches. Germline assignment: CDR1 MNHNS and CDR2 SASEGT. The length of the CDR3 is 14 residues. The CDR3 region has the DNA TGTGCCAGCGATGGGGGACAGGGAGGTCAGCCCCAGCATTTT. Translated, it gives CASDGGQGGQPQHF.

This rearrangement joins TRBV20-1 to TRBJ2-7, with no clear D. The CDR3 runs 11 residues. CDR1 is DFQATT and CDR2 is SNEGSKA in the germline V gene (reference sequence). V was cut by 2 bases and J by 3 bases, with 5 bases left in between. CDR3 nucleotides: TGCAGTGCTAGAATGGTCTACGAGCAGTACTTC. It codes for CSARMVYEQYF.

The chain couples TRBV10-3 to TRBJ2-5; maybe TRBD1 (6 bases). The ends were cut back, 6 bases at V and 5 bases at J, with 13 bases in the middle. Germline CDR1 ENHRY, CDR2 SYGVKD. This CDR3 has 13 amino acids. CDR3 sequence: CAIRKDSGETQYF. The CDR3 bases are TGTGCCATCAGGAAGGACAGTGGGGAGACCCAGTACTTC.

This rearrangement joins TRBV11-1 to TRBJ2-3; tentative D call: TRBD2 (5 bases). The germline CDR1 and CDR2 sequences are SGHAT and FQDESV (reference sequence). The V and J ends lost 3 bases and 6 bases respectively, with 19 bases between them. The CDR3 is made up of 16 amino acids. The CDR3 bases are TGTGCCAGCAGCTTTCTCAATTCTTGGGGAGTGGATACGCAGTATTTT. Residues: CASSFLNSWGVDTQYF.

The chain links TRBV9 to TRBJ2-7, with 8 positions matching TRBD2. J was trimmed by 4 bases and V by 3 bases; bases with no gene match: 0. Germline V CDR1 and CDR2: SGDLS, YYNGEE. The CDR3 covers 12 residues. CDR3 sequence: CASSGGGYEQYF. The CDR3 DNA follows: TGTGCCAGCAGCGGCGGGGGGTACGAGCAGTACTTC. The full variable domain, its missing parts supplied by reference TRBV9 and TRBJ2-7, is DSGVTQTPKHLITATGQRVTLRCSPRSGDLSVYWYQQSLDQGLQFLIQYYNGEERAKGNILERFSAQQFPDLHSELNLSSLELGDSALYFCASSGGGYEQYFGPGTRLTVT.

This chain uses TRBV28 with TRBJ2-4; D is unresolved. Germline V gene data show CDR1 as MDHEN and CDR2 as SYDVKM. Trimming left V 8 bases short and J 5 bases short, with 7 bases between. This CDR3 comprises 11 residues. The CDR3 bases are TGTGCCAGCGCCTCCCAAAACATTCAGTACTTC. Amino acids: CASASQNIQYF.

CDR3 in DNA: TGCGCCAGCAGCTTGGTAGAGGTGGGCACTGAAGCTTTCTTT. Residues: CASSLVEVGTEAFF. The rearrangement links TRBV5-1 to TRBJ1-1; D unclear. Looked up from germline, CDR1 is SGHRS and CDR2 is YFSETQ. The CDR3 has 14 amino acids. V lost 0 bases, J lost 4 bases, and 10 bases lay in between.

The chain uses TRBV5-1 and TRBJ2-5, with a tentative D call TRBD1 (5 bases). The J call may be faulty, since TRBJ2-7 better matches the DNA end. This CDR3 region has 15 residues. Germline CDR1 is SGHRS and CDR2 is YFSETQ. The CDR3 sequence: CASSLSAGQAYEQYF. The CDR3 nucleotides are TGCGCCAGCAGCTTGTCGGCAGGGCAAGCCTACGAGCAGTACTTC.

This clone came up once. The chain uses TRBV2 and TRBJ1-2, with D possibly being TRBD1 (5 bases). Trimming left V 4 bases short and J 6 bases short, with 9 bases between. Germline CDR1 and CDR2: SNHLY and FYNNEI. The length of the CDR3 is 12 residues. The CDR3 DNA follows: TGTGCCAGCAGTGGGCCCAGGGATGGCTACACCTTC. This gives the protein CASSGPRDGYTF.

The chain has TRBV12-2 and TRBJ2-3; the DNA was not used to check the table's D call, TRBD2. TRBV12-2 is annotated as a pseudogene. The CDR3 is 15 amino acids. CDR3 sequence: CASRLAGGSTDTQYF. The CDR3 DNA sequence: TGTGCAAGTCGCTTAGCGGGAGGGAGCACAGATACGCAGTATTTT.

The chain combines TRBV6-6 with TRBJ2-1, with 7 bases fitting TRBD2. Germline-derived CDR1 and CDR2 are MNHNY and SVGAGI (reference sequence). The CDR3 contains 14 residues. Losses at the gene ends were 6 bases for V and 4 bases for J; bases not matched to a gene: 6. CDR3 in amino acids: CASRLGGIYNEQFF. DNA for the CDR3: TGTGCCAGCAGGCTCGGGGGGATATACAATGAGCAGTTCTTC.

This chain connects TRBV6-1 to TRBJ2-4; 10 bases fit TRBD2. With 2 bases clipped from V and 3 bases from J, the junction kept 7 bases outside the gene matches. Germline V gene lookup returns CDR1 MNHNS and CDR2 SASEGT. The CDR3 extends over 17 amino acids. The CDR3 coding sequence is TGTGCCAGCAGTGAACTGTGGACTAGCGGAAACAAAAACATTCAGTACTTC. This sequence encodes CASSELWTSGNKNIQYF.

The V call is TRBV7-2, the J call TRBJ2-3, with 11 bases aligning to TRBD2. The CDR3 loop spans 15 amino acids. The germline V gene encodes CDR1 SGHTA and CDR2 FQGNSA. Trimming took 7 bases from V and 7 from J; bases not matched to a gene: 10. The CDR3 reads CASTQTSGNRNTQYF. The CDR3, as DNA: TGTGCCAGCACCCAGACTAGCGGGAATCGAAATACGCAGTATTTT. Full variable domain (missing parts from reference TRBV7-2 and TRBJ2-3): GAGVSQSPSNKVTEKGKDVELRCDPISGHTALYWYRQSLGQGLEFLIYFQGNSAPDKSGLPSDRFSAERTGGSVSTLTIQRTQQEDSAVYLCASTQTSGNRNTQYFGPGTRLTVL.

The chain recombines TRBV2 with TRBJ2-1, with D tentatively TRBD2 (5 bases). Germline values: CDR1 SNHLY, CDR2 FYNNEI. The CDR3 has 14 amino acids. V lost 7 bases, J lost 5 bases, and 15 bases lay in between. The CDR3: CASNLATNHNEQFF. DNA for the CDR3: TGTGCCAGCAATCTAGCCACCAACCACAATGAGCAGTTCTTC.

The J gene is TRBJ1-1, the V gene TRBV11-2; 7 nucleotides align to TRBD1. The CDR3 sequence is 14 residues long. The V gene end was trimmed by 5 bases and the J gene end by 4 bases; junction bases not matched to a gene: 7. Germline values: CDR1 SGHAT, CDR2 FQNNGV. The CDR3 sequence is CASSTTTGLTEAFF. The CDR3 nucleotides are TGTGCCAGCAGCACCACGACAGGGCTCACTGAAGCTTTCTTT.